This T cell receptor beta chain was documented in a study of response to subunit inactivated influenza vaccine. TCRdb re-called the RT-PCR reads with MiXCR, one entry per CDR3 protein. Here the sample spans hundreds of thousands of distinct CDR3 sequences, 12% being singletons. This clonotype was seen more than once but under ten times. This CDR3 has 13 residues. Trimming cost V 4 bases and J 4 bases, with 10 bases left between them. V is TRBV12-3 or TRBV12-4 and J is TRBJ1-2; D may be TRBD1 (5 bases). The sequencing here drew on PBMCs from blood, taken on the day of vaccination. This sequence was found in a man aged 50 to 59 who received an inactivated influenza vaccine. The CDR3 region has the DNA TGTGCCAGCAGTTCAGTTGGGGGCTATGGCTACACCTTC. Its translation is CASSSVGGYGYTF.